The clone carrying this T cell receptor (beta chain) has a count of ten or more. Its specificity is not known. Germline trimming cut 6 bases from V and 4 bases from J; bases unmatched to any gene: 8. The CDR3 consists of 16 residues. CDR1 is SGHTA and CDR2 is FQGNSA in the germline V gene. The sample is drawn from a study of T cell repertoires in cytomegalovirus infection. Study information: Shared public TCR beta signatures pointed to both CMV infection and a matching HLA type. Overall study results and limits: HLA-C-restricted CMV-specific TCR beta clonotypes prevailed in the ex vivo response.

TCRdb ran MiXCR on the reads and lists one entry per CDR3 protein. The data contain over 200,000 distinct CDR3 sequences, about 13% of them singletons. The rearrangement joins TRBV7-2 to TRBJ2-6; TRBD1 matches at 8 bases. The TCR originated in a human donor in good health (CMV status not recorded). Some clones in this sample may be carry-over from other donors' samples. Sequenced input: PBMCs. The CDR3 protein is CASRMQGAVGANVLTF. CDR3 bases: TGTGCCAGCAGAATGCAGGGGGCTGTGGGGGCCAACGTCCTGACTTTC.